The sequence of this T cell receptor beta chain was determined in a study of CD8 T cells in ankylosing spondylitis. Making use of molecular barcodes, quantitative 5'-RACE generated TCR beta libraries. TCRdb processed the 5' RACE reads anew with MiXCR; each CDR3 protein has one entry. Of roughly 450,000 distinct CDR3 sequences detected, about 25% appear once; the ten largest clones hold about 1%. Findings and caveats of the study: Disease-linked clones displayed a CD8+ phenotype and appeared relatively rarely in peripheral blood. Made up of 7 to 9 highly homologous variants, a TCR beta motif appeared characteristic of ankylosing spondylitis blood. Disease-linked clones reportedly showed significant enrichment in matched ankylosing spondylitis synovial fluid. Reports of some motif variants in reactive arthritis synovial fluid and blood predate this one.

V trimming: 6 bases; J trimming: 11 bases; junction bases outside the gene matches: 11. From germline, CDR1 is MNHEY and CDR2 SVGEGT. The CDR3 covers 14 residues. A remark on this clonotype: The antigen is undetermined.

The rearrangement joins TRBV6-2 or TRBV6-3 to TRBJ2-1; TRBD1 aligns across 9 bases. The sequenced sample consisted of blood, either unsorted or a sorted T cell fraction (not recorded which). The receptor was isolated from a male donor with ankylosing spondylitis. The CDR3 spells CASRSPGTGKKQFF. The CDR3 nucleotides are TGTGCCAGCAGATCCCCCGGGACAGGGAAAAAGCAGTTCTTC.